This TCR beta chain comes out of a study of CXCR4 blockade with PD-1 therapy in pancreatic cancer. As regards this clone: What it binds is unknown.

Findings of the study overall: Tumors were clonally expanded, mean around 0.14 versus 0.05 in healthy blood. Only TCRbeta chains were sequenced here. Frequent tumor clones were encoded by many distinct rearrangements, suggesting shared antigens.

This CDR3 spans 16 amino acids. Germline V gene sequence: CDR1 KGHSH, CDR2 LQKENI. V lost 4 bases and J lost 5, with 18 bases in between. TCRdb's copy holds only in-frame clones and misses some; the assay was immunoSEQ multiplex PCR. The sample shows about 760 clones, 30% to 45% of them seen only once. The archived tumor blocks came from patients without neoadjuvant therapy before resection. This TCR was recovered from a human donor with pancreatic ductal adenocarcinoma. The sample consisted of tumor tissue. The chain combines TRBV18 with TRBJ2-1; possibly TRBD1 for D (6 bases). CDR3 coding DNA: TGTGCCAGCTCACACCCCTTAGCAGGGGATGACAATGAGCAGTTCTTC. This translates into CASSHPLAGDDNEQFF.